Here is one T cell receptor (beta chain) with its context. Methods used by the authors: Using reference gene primer amplification, nucleated cell counts were estimated. Method: immunoSEQ multiplex PCR; TCRdb's copy keeps in-frame clones and lacks some. Clone size and V and J calls were adopted from that table, with D and trimming inferred from the DNA. This table has roughly 250,000 clones, 65% to 90% appearing once. This sample is part of a study of blood T cell repertoires in COVID-19. Study context: There were acute and convalescent COVID-19 samples, and they came from the United States, Italy and Spain.

The sequencing sample was made of peripheral blood. The TCR comes from a woman aged 55-69 years with active or convalescent COVID-19.

The CDR3 loop is CASSLLAGGYGYTF. The CDR3 nucleotides read TGTGCCAGCAGTTTACTTGCAGGAGGCTATGGCTACACCTTC. The rearrangement links TRBV28 to TRBJ1-2; D not certain. V was clipped by 2 bases and J by 4 bases, with 11 bases between them. CDR1 MDHEN and CDR2 SYDVKM come from the germline V gene. CDR3 length: 14 amino acids.